This T cell receptor beta chain emerged from a study of human T cells and chemical hapten exposure. Individual cDNA molecules in this library carried unique molecular identifiers. TCRdb called the RACE reads again in MiXCR, with one record for every CDR3 protein. The repertoire holds 30,000 or so distinct CDR3 sequences, with 6% to 7.5% as singletons. The time point was: healthy volunteer bleed at 2 weeks. Unfractionated whole blood was the source of the extracted total RNA. This CDR3 is 15 amino acids long. Trimming took 4 bases from V and 4 from J; bases not matched to a gene: 7. Germline V lookup: CDR1 MDHEN, CDR2 SYDVKM. This clonotype was recorded many times.

V usage is TRBV28 and J usage is TRBJ1-1, with 9 bases lining up with TRBD1. The TCR comes from a human donor in good health. Some clones in this sample may be carry-over from other donors' samples. The sample taken for sequencing was whole blood. The CDR3, as DNA: TGTGCCAGCAGTTCCCTGACAGGGGGTGTCACTGAAGCTTTCTTT. As protein: CASSSLTGGVTEAFF.